The clone carrying this T cell receptor (beta chain) occurred many times. The target antigen is unknown. The entry originates in a study of T cells after yellow fever vaccination. Study observations and caveats: Most clones from primary vaccination resurfaced after the booster (approximately 95% CD4, about 91% CD8). Shared CD4/CD8 clonotypes were a small share, likely from convergent recombination.

TCRdb processed the 5' RACE reads anew with MiXCR; each CDR3 protein has one entry. The repertoire holds 450,000 to 600,000 distinct CDR3 sequences, with approximately 13% as singletons. Germline loops: CDR1 LGHDT, CDR2 YNNKEL (reference sequence). CDR3 size: 13 residues. The V end lost 5 bases, the J end lost 5 bases, and 12 bases lay between the germline ends. This chain joins TRBV3-1 and TRBJ1-1; a weak D match, TRBD1 (5 bases). Here the sequenced sample was PBMCs, taken on the day of the yellow fever booster vaccination. The clonotype was recovered from a man aged 30 to 39 who received the YFV17D yellow fever vaccine. This chain's CDR3 is CASSSGGRTEAFF. DNA of the CDR3: TGTGCCAGCAGCTCGGGGGGACGGACTGAAGCTTTCTTT.